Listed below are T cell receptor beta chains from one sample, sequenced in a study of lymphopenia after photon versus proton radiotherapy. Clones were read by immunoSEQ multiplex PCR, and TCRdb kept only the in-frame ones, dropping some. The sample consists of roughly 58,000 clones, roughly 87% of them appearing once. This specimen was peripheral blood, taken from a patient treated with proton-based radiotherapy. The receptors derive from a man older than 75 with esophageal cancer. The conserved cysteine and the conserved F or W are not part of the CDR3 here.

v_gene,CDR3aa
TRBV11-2,ASSLPRMGPLGDEQY
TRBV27,ASSDINRGSGELF
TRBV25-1,ASSVGGVNTEAF
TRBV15,ATSRVVEREYLGELF
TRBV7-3,ASSPRGVWNEQF
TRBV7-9,ASSFGGSNTGELF
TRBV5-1,ASRISQGTDTQY
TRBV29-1,SVGSNRQETQY
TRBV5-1,ASSDNTRNTEAF
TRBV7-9,ASSSSTGGQEGYEQY
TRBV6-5,ASSYEPRGGNYGYT
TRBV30,AWSPDRGDYGYT
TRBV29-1,SAGRDSEETQY
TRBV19,ASSRDFTGELF
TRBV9,ASSPHPDFYGYT
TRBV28,ASSSPKGGEDTQY
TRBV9,ASSPSGTTWEPQH
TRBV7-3,ASSLNLGTDTQY
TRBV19,ASSMRDRWNEQY
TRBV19,ASSPTGGGQPQH
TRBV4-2,ASSQSHLSYEQY
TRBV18,ASSPPPQGGNEQF
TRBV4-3,ASSRGYEQY